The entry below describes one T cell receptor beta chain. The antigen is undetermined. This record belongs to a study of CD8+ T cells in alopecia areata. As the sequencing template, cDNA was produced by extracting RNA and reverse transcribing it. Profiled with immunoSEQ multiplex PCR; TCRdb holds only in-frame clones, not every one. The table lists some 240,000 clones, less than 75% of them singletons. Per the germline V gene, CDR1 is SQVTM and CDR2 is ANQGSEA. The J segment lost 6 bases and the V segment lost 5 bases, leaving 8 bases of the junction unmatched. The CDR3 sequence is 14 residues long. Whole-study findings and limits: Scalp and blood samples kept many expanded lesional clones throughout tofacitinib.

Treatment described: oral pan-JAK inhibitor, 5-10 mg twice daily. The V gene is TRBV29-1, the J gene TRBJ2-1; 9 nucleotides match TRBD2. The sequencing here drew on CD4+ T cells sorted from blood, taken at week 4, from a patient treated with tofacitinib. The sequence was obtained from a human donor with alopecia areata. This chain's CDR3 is CSVPGTSSSNEQFF. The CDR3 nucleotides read TGCAGCGTTCCCGGGACTAGCAGCAGCAATGAGCAGTTCTTC.